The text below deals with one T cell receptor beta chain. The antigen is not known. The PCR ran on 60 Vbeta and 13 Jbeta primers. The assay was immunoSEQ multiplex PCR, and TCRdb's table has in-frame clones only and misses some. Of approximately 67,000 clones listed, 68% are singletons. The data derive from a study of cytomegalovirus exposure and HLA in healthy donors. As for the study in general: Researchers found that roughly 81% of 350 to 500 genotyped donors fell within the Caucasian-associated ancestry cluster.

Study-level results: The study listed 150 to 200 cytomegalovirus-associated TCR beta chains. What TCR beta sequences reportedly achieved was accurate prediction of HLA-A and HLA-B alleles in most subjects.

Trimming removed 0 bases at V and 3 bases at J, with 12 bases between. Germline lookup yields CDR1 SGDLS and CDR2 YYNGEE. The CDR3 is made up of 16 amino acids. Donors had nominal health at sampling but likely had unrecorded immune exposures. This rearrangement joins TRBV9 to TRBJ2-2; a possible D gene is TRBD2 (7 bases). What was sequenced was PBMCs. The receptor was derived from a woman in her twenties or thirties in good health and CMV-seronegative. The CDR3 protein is CASSVARGRDTGELFF. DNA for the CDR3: TGTGCCAGCAGCGTAGCGCGGGGGCGCGACACCGGGGAGCTGTTTTTT.